What follows is one TCR beta chain and its context. No antigen is known for it. In this CDR3 the conserved last residue, phenylalanine or tryptophan, is missing, so a read error is likely. No DNA is shown, since the ends of the CDR3 on it are uncertain; the CDR3 is the one TCRdb lists. The sample originates from a study of CD8+CD57+ T cells in acquired aplastic anemia. Study-level information: Sorted CD4+ and CD8+ cells gave an average of about 3 ug of DNA. Broader study findings: It was found that more than 25 CD8+ CDR3 sequences were shared between patients and controls. CD8+ Simpson's diversity showed no significant patient-control difference.

Genomic DNA served as template for TCR beta VDJ and CDR3 profiling. TCRdb redid the calling of the reads with MiXCR, one entry per CDR3 protein. The table includes around 250,000 distinct CDR3 sequences, about 80% detected once. Inclusive of both ends, the CDR3 amounts to 12 amino acids. Germline lookup yields CDR1 SEHNR and CDR2 FQNEAQ (reference sequence). Individuals selected for sequencing had exhibited CD8+CD57+ cell expansion on flow cytometry. The cohort consisted entirely of patients having severe acquired aplastic anemia. The TCR originated in a human donor with aplastic anemia. Material: sorted CD4+, CD8+, or CD8+CD57+ T cells (not recorded which) from PBMCs. The J gene is TRBJ2-3, the V gene TRBV7-9. The CDR3 protein is CASSLGPDTQSL.